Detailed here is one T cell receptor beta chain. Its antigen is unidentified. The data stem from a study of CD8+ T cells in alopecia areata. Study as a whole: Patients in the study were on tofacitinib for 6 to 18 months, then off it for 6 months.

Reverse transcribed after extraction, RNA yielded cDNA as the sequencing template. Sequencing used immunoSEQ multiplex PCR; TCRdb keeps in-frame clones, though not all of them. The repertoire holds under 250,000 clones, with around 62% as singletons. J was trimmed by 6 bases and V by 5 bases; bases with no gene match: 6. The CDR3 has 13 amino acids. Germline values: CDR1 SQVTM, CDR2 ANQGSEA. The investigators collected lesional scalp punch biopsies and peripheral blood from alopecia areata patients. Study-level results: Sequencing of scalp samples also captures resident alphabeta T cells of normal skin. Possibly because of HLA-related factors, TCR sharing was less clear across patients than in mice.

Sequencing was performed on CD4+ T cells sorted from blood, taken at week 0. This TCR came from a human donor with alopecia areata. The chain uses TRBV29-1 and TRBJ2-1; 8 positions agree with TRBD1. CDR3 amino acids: CSVRGTGGNEQFF. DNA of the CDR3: TGCAGCGTTAGGGGAACAGGGGGCAATGAGCAGTTCTTC.